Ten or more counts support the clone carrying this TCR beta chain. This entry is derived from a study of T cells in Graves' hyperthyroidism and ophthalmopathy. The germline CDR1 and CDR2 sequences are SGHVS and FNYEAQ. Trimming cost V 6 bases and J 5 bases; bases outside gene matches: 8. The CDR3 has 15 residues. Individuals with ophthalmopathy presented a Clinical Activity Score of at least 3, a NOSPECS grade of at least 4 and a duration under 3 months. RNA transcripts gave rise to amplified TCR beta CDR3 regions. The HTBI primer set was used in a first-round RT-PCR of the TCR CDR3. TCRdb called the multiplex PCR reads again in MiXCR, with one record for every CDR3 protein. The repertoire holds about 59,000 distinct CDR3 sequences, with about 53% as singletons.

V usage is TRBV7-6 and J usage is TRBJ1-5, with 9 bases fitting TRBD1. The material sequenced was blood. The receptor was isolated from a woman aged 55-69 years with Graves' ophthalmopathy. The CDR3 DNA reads TGTGCCAGCAGGGCCGGGACAGGGAGCGATCAGCCCCAGCATTTT. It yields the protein CASRAGTGSDQPQHF.